This T cell receptor beta chain was retrieved from a study of T cells after yellow fever vaccination. Findings of the study overall: The CD4 compartment and the CD8 compartment contained a small share of clonotypes in common. Weaker overall was a secondary response that nonetheless peaked faster, on day 5 versus 15. Clones that expanded after primary vaccination mostly reappeared after the booster (approximately 96% CD4, about 89% CD8).

The authors made TCR cDNA by 5'RACE template switching, adding a universal primer site and UMIs. TCRdb processed the 5' RACE reads anew with MiXCR; each CDR3 protein has one entry. The sample lists some 320,000 distinct CDR3 sequences; 4.1% were seen once. To note about this clonotype: The target antigen is unknown. Possible read error: a much larger clone is one base away.

The CDR3 is 14 amino acids. V lost 0 bases and J lost 4, with 8 bases in between. CDR1 and CDR2 (germline): LGHNA, YNFKEQ. Sequencing was performed on PBMCs, taken 5 days after the yellow fever booster vaccination. The J gene is TRBJ2-3, the V gene TRBV4-2; D is undetermined. The source of this sequence is a young man who received the YFV17D yellow fever vaccine. CDR3 bases: TGTGCCAGCAGCCAAGATTGGTTTTCAGATACGCAGTATTTT. It encodes CASSQDWFSDTQYF.